Included here is one TCR beta chain sequence, with context. The antigen is unknown. The record originates from a study of beta chain features in type 1 diabetes. The CDR3 runs 15 residues. CDR1 and CDR2 (germline): KGHSH, LQKENI. V lost 6 bases, J lost 6 bases, and 11 bases stayed unmatched. All of the isolated RNA was reverse transcribed, so expressed TCRB transcripts were sequenced. Profiling relied on immunoSEQ multiplex PCR, and the TCRdb table lists in-frame clones only, not all of them. Among under 250,000 clones, approximately 10% were seen once, and the ten largest hold less than 1.5%. The study, taken as a whole, reports: In every one of the four CD4+ subsets, TCRB CDR3s were moderately but significantly shorter in Type 1 diabetes patients. A pattern of fewer insertions and more deletions at VDJ junctions was seen in type 1 diabetes patients.

Staining for CD45RO/CCR7/CD25/CD127/CD95/CD27 allowed sorting of CD4+ naive, central memory, regulatory and stem cell-like memory cells. Purities over 98% were achieved in all sorted populations. What was sequenced was central memory CD4+ T cells from blood. The sequence derives from a man younger than 30 in good health. This chain joins TRBV18 and TRBJ2-3, with 8 bases lining up with TRBD2. CDR3 sequence (DNA): TGTGCCAGCTCCCCGCCTAGCGGGTTGCCTGATACGCAGTATTTT. Its translation is CASSPPSGLPDTQYF.